A single sample gave rise to the 29 T cell receptor beta chains below, sequenced in a study of regulatory T cells in long-lasting Graves disease. Time point reported: newly diagnosed GD, antithyroid drugs for less than 3 months. Scientists built the TCR library using RNA that was extracted from PBMCs. Building of the TCR beta libraries involved iRepertoire HTBI primers and Arm-PCR of CDR3 regions. TCRdb passed the multiplex PCR reads through MiXCR, listing each CDR3 protein once. The data contain under 250,000 distinct CDR3 sequences, around a fifth of them singletons. The same data also contributed to another study, on T cells in Graves' hyperthyroidism and ophthalmopathy.

The sample was peripheral blood mononuclear cells (PBMCs), taken at new diagnosis, from a patient treated with antithyroid drugs. The source of these receptors is a woman under 40 with Graves disease.

This clonotype occurred many times. The V call is TRBV20-1, the J call TRBJ2-3; no clear D gene. V was shortened by 6 bases and J by 0 bases, with 7 bases between the two germline ends. The CDR3 is made up of 12 amino acids. The germline V gene encodes CDR1 DFQATT and CDR2 SNEGSKA (reference sequence). CDR3 sequence: CSARSSTDTQYF. The CDR3 bases are TGCAGTGCCAGAAGTAGCACAGATACGCAGTATTTT.

This clonotype was picked up many times. The chain combines TRBV28 with TRBJ1-2, with a weak D call TRBD1 (6 bases). Germline V gene sequence: CDR1 MDHEN, CDR2 SYDVKM. This CDR3 is built from 14 residues. V lost 10 bases and J 5 bases, leaving 20 bases between the germline ends. The CDR3 bases are TGTGCCACTCTCCCTCAGGGGCCAGGGTATGGCTACACCTTC. Protein: CATLPQGPGYGYTF.

Remarks on this clonotype: A clone one base away is much larger, so this may be a read error. This chain uses TRBV18 with TRBJ1-1; D is possibly TRBD1 (5 bases). V shed 3 bases and J shed 10 bases, with 21 bases lying between them. The germline V gene has CDR1 KGHSH and CDR2 LQKENI. CDR3 length: 15 amino acids. The CDR3 coding sequence is TGTGCCAGCTCACCGCTTGGACGGTGGGGCCCTGGAGCTTTCTTT. Encoded protein: CASSPLGRWGPGAFF.

This clonotype was found many times. The chain combines TRBV20-1 with TRBJ2-1, with D hard to call. Germline CDR1 and CDR2: DFQATT and SNEGSKA (reference sequence). The CDR3 is 12 residues long. With 0 bases removed from V and 2 bases from J, the gap between germline ends came to 2 bases. This chain's CDR3 is CSARDTYNEQFF. For the CDR3, the DNA is TGCAGTGCTAGAGACACCTACAATGAGCAGTTCTTC.

Many counts were recorded for this clonotype. The V and J genes are TRBV5-1 and TRBJ2-7; D may match TRBD1 or TRBD2 (5 bases each). This CDR3 is built from 14 residues. Germline V gene lookup returns CDR1 SGHRS and CDR2 YFSETQ. V was shortened by 6 bases and J by 0 bases, with 13 bases between the two germline ends. The CDR3 here is CASTSPGTSYEQYF. The CDR3 bases are TGCGCCAGCACCAGTCCAGGGACCTCCTACGAGCAGTACTTC.

The table lists this clonotype with many counts. V gene TRBV28 combines with J gene TRBJ2-2; 7 bases align to TRBD2. The trim removed 7 bases at V and 7 bases at J, leaving 12 bases unmatched. This CDR3 is built from 15 residues. Germline CDR1 and CDR2: MDHEN and SYDVKM. The CDR3 nucleotides read TGTGCCAGCATTCGAAACTATGCGGGGGACGGGGAGCTGTTTTTT. Translation gives CASIRNYAGDGELFF.

This clonotype was observed many times. V usage is TRBV11-3 and J usage is TRBJ2-5; 9 bases are a match to TRBD2. The tail of the sequence fits TRBJ2-1 better, so the J call may be wrong. Germline loops: CDR1 SGHNT, CDR2 YENEEA. The CDR3 spans 19 residues. CDR3 DNA: TGTGCCAGCAGCTTAGAGGCAATGCGGGGGGGCTTGGTTCGCAATGAGCAGTTCTTC. As protein: CASSLEAMRGGLVRNEQFF.

The table lists this clonotype with many counts. One end of the junction varies from germline; a read error may be responsible. The chain employs TRBV5-1 and TRBJ1-1; TRBD1 aligns across 9 bases. CDR1 is SGHRS and CDR2 is YFSETQ in the germline V gene. The length of the CDR3 is 13 residues. CDR3 residues: CASSPWTGAEAFF. The CDR3 DNA sequence: TGTGCCAGCAGCCCTTGGACAGGGGCTGAAGCTTTCTTT.

This clonotype was seen ten or more times. The genes are TRBV9 and TRBJ2-1; a possible D gene is TRBD2 (6 bases). The CDR3 spans 17 residues. V dropped 0 bases and J dropped 7 bases, with 20 bases sitting between them. Germline values: CDR1 SGDLS, CDR2 YYNGEE. DNA for the CDR3: TGTGCCAGCAGCGTAGGAGGGGTGGCGGGATTGGATAATGAGCAGTTCTTC. As protein: CASSVGGVAGLDNEQFF. The full variable domain, in which reference TRBV9 and TRBJ2-1 provide the parts outside the CDR3, is DSGVTQTPKHLITATGQRVTLRCSPRSGDLSVYWYQQSLDQGLQFLIQYYNGEERAKGNILERFSAQQFPDLHSELNLSSLELGDSALYFCASSVGGVAGLDNEQFFGPGTRLTVL.

This clonotype was seen at least ten times. V gene TRBV6-1 combines with J gene TRBJ2-7; TRBD1 matches at 7 bases. CDR3 length: 14 amino acids. Trimming removed 10 bases from V and 3 bases from J; junction bases left unmatched: 12. CDR1 and CDR2 from the germline V gene are MNHNS and SASEGT. The CDR3 DNA follows: TGTGCCACAAACAGACAGGGTCTTTTCTACGAGCAGTACTTC. It translates to CATNRQGLFYEQYF.

This clonotype was detected a few times. This sequence is one base from a far larger clone and is likely a read error. This is likely a read error, given that the CDR3 carries no conserved phenylalanine or tryptophan at its end. The chain joins TRBV6-1 to TRBJ2-5; the match to TRBD1 covers 9 bases. The DNA matches TRBJ2-1 better at its end, which makes the J call doubtful. CDR1 is MNHNS, CDR2 SASEGT, per germline. The CDR3 loop spans 15 amino acids. The CDR3: CASSPGTGTNNEQFL. The CDR3 DNA reads as TGTGCCAGCAGTCCCGGGACAGGGACAAACAATGAGCAGTTCCTC.

Many counts were recorded for this clonotype. The chain combines TRBV10-2 with TRBJ1-4; no clear D gene. The CDR3 has 14 amino acids. Deletions cut 3 bases from V and 5 bases from J, with 10 bases between. Germline V lookup: CDR1 WSHSY, CDR2 SAAADI. The CDR3 DNA reads as TGCGCCAGCAGTGATACGGGTACAAATGAAAAACTGTTTTTT. Translating it yields CASSDTGTNEKLFF.

As regards this clonotype: With a much larger clone just one base away, this may be a read error. The rearrangement joins TRBV11-2 to TRBJ1-5; perhaps TRBD1 as D (5 bases). CDR1 and CDR2 (germline): SGHAT, FQNNGV. This CDR3 region has 13 residues. The V end was cut by 4 bases, the J end by 5 bases, with 9 bases between. CDR3 sequence: CASSWGTHQPQHF. DNA for the CDR3: TGTGCCAGCAGCTGGGGGACCCATCAGCCCCAGCATTTT.

This clonotype showed up many times. J is TRBJ2-1 and V is TRBV30, with TRBD2 matching over 10 bases. With V trimmed by 5 bases and J by 6 bases, 10 bases remained unmatched. This CDR3 has 15 residues. Per germline, CDR1 GTSNPN and CDR2 SVGIG (reference sequence). The CDR3 region has the DNA TGTGCCTGGGGCCCGGCGATAGCGGGGGGCAATGAGCAGTTCTTC. It is translated as CAWGPAIAGGNEQFF.

The chain joins TRBV28 to TRBJ1-2; perhaps TRBD1 as D (6 bases). The germline CDR1 and CDR2 sequences are MDHEN and SYDVKM. The CDR3 totals 14 residues. The V gene lost 2 bases and the J gene lost 12 bases, with 19 bases spanning the gap. The CDR3 region has the DNA TGTGCCAGCAGTTTAGACACTACAGGGATGGCAAACACCTTC. Amino acids: CASSLDTTGMANTF.

This clonotype was counted at least ten times. This chain uses TRBV28 with TRBJ2-1; 10 positions match TRBD1. The ends lost 4 bases at V and 7 bases at J; junction bases unmatched: 7. Looked up from germline, CDR1 is MDHEN and CDR2 is SYDVKM. CDR3 length: 15 amino acids. CDR3 DNA sequence: TGTGCCAGCAGTTCCTCCGGGACAGGGGAAAATGAGCAGTTCTTC. This gives the protein CASSSSGTGENEQFF.

On this clonotype itself: A much larger clone lies a single base off, so this may be a read error. The V and J genes are TRBV18 and TRBJ1-4, with 8 bases aligning to TRBD1. The CDR3 consists of 16 residues. The germline V gene encodes CDR1 KGHSH and CDR2 LQKENI. The CDR3 DNA follows: TGTGCCAGCTCACCATATCAGGGGGCACCTAATGAAGAACTGTTTTTT. This translates into CASSPYQGAPNEELFF.

The chain carries TRBV19 and TRBJ2-1, with TRBD2 matching 14 bases. CDR3 length: 15 residues. The germline CDR1 and CDR2 sequences are LNHDA and SQIVND (reference sequence). J gave up 8 bases and V 4 bases, and 4 bases lay outside the gene matches. The CDR3 nucleotides read TGTGCCAGTAGTAGCGGGACTAGCGGGAGCCATGAGCAGTTCTTC. Translated, it gives CASSSGTSGSHEQFF.

The chain links TRBV20-1 to TRBJ2-5; 12 bases align to TRBD2. The CDR3 runs to 13 residues. J lost 5 bases, V lost 6 bases, and 4 bases had no gene match. Germline V lookup: CDR1 DFQATT, CDR2 SNEGSKA (reference sequence). The DNA for the CDR3 is TGCAGTGCCCGAACTAGCGGGGGGGAGACCCAGTACTTC. Translating it yields CSARTSGGETQYF.

Many counts were recorded for this clonotype. The rearrangement joins TRBV11-3 to TRBJ2-1, with TRBD1 matching over 7 bases. The V and J ends lost 5 bases and 1 base, in that order; junction bases with no gene match: 5. Germline V gives CDR1 SGHNT, CDR2 YENEEA. The CDR3 covers 15 residues. In DNA, the CDR3 is TGTGCCAGCAGCCGCTCGGACAGGTCCTACAATGAGCAGTTCTTC. It specifies CASSRSDRSYNEQFF.

This clonotype has at least ten counts. The V call is TRBV15, the J call TRBJ1-1; 8 bases are shared with TRBD1. The trim removed 5 bases at V and 2 bases at J, leaving 7 bases unmatched. The CDR3 runs 15 residues. Looked up from germline, CDR1 is LNHNV and CDR2 is YYDKDF (reference sequence). This CDR3 reads CATSARQGLNTEAFF. Here the CDR3 DNA reads TGTGCCACCAGCGCCCGACAGGGGCTTAACACTGAAGCTTTCTTT.

The chain links TRBV5-5 to TRBJ1-2; D remains ambiguous. The germline V and J ends were trimmed by 3 bases and 4 bases, with 19 bases remaining between them. The germline V gene encodes CDR1 SGHKS and CDR2 YYEKEE (reference sequence). The CDR3 consists of 16 residues. CDR3 amino acids: CASSSSTPGYGYGYTF. CDR3 sequence (DNA): TGTGCCAGCAGCTCCTCGACCCCCGGGTATGGCTATGGCTACACCTTC.

This clonotype was seen ten or more times. This rearrangement joins TRBV2 to TRBJ1-1; 8 bases line up with TRBD1. After removal of 6 bases from V and 0 bases from J, the junction contained 3 bases not matched to a gene. Germline V gene sequence: CDR1 SNHLY, CDR2 FYNNEI. The CDR3 covers 14 residues. As DNA, the CDR3 is TGTGCCAGCAGACAGGGGGGCATGAACACTGAAGCTTTCTTT. Translation: CASRQGGMNTEAFF.

CDR3 nucleotide sequence: TGTGCCACCCGGGAGCGGGGCGCCTACGAGCAGTACTTC. Protein sequence: CATRERGAYEQYF. The chain uses TRBV15 and TRBJ2-7, with TRBD2 matching 7 bases. The CDR3 is 13 residues long. Germline loops: CDR1 LNHNV, CDR2 YYDKDF (reference sequence). The ends lost 8 bases at V and 2 bases at J; junction bases unmatched: 6. Based on the CDR3 plus reference TRBV15 and TRBJ2-7, the full variable domain is DAMVIQNPRYQVTQFGKPVTLSCSQTLNHNVMYWYQQKSSQAPKLLFHYYDKDFNNEADTPDNFQSRRPNTSFCFLDIRSPGLGDTAMYLCATRERGAYEQYFGPGTRLTVT.

This clonotype was recorded many times. The genes are TRBV7-9 and TRBJ1-2, with D hard to call. In germline, CDR1 is SEHNR, CDR2 FQNEAQ (reference sequence). This CDR3 region has 17 residues. V gave up 1 base and J gave up 4 bases, with 19 bases separating them. The CDR3 loop is CASSLEVGGRPGYGYTF. The CDR3 coding sequence is TGTGCCAGCAGCTTAGAGGTGGGCGGGCGTCCAGGCTATGGCTACACCTTC. The full variable domain, in which reference TRBV7-9 and TRBJ1-2 provide the parts outside the CDR3, is DTGVSQNPRHKITKRGQNVTFRCDPISEHNRLYWYRQTLGQGPEFLTYFQNEAQLEKSRLLSDRFSAERPKGSFSTLEIQRTEQGDSAMYLCASSLEVGGRPGYGYTFGSGTRLTVV.

In the case of this clonotype: A read error likely explains this, since a far larger clone differs by one base. V usage is TRBV6-2 or TRBV6-3 and J usage is TRBJ2-3, with D perhaps matching TRBD1 or TRBD2 (5 bases each). Germline values: CDR1 MNHEY, CDR2 SVGEGT. Trimming pared 6 bases from V and 2 bases from J, leaving 12 bases between. This CDR3 is 14 amino acids long. The CDR3 here is CASRGGRDTDTQYF. In nucleotides, the CDR3 is TGTGCCAGCAGAGGAGGCAGGGACACAGATACGCAGTATTTT.

This clonotype was detected many times. V is TRBV27 and J is TRBJ1-4; perhaps TRBD1 as D (6 bases). Germline V gene lookup returns CDR1 MNHEY and CDR2 SMNVEV (reference sequence). Trimming left V 6 bases short and J 8 bases short, with 19 bases between. The CDR3 is 15 residues long. The CDR3 protein is CASRPTPDSREKLFF. Written as DNA, the CDR3 is TGTGCCAGCAGACCTACCCCGGACAGTCGCGAAAAACTGTTTTTT.

A note on this clonotype: With only one base between it and a far larger clone, this is likely a read error. This chain connects TRBV27 to TRBJ2-1; 12 positions agree with TRBD1. J lost 10 bases, V lost 4 bases, and 5 bases had no gene match. Looked up from germline, CDR1 is MNHEY and CDR2 is SMNVEV (reference sequence). The CDR3 contains 14 residues. CDR3 sequence: CASSSGTGGYEQFF. The CDR3 bases are TGTGCCAGCAGTTCCGGGACAGGGGGCTACGAGCAGTTCTTC.

To note about this clonotype: This may come from a read error, since a much larger clone is one base off. V and J are TRBV6-1 and TRBJ2-5, with D tentatively TRBD2 (5 bases). CDR1 is MNHNS and CDR2 is SASEGT in the germline V gene. This CDR3 is 14 amino acids long. The CDR3, as DNA: TGTACCAGCAGTAACCGGGGAGCGCAAGAGACCCAGTACTTC. Its protein product is CTSSNRGAQETQYF.